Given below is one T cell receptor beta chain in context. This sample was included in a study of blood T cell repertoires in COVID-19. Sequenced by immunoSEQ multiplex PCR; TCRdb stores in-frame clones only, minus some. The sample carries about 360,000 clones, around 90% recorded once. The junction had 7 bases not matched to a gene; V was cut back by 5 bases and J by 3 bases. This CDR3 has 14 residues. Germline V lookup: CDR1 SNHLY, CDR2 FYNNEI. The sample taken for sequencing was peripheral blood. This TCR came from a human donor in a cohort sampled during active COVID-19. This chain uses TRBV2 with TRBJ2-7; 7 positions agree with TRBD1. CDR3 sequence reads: CASSTGTAVYEQYF. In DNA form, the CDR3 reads TGTGCCAGCAGTACCGGGACAGCAGTCTACGAGCAGTACTTC.